Listed here is a single T cell receptor beta chain. Its antigen is not yet known. No much larger clone exists at a distance of one base, and base qualities are not known. This sample is part of a study of blood T cell dynamics during melanoma immunotherapy (dated by TCRdb to the early 2020s). A note on the overall study: All patients had metastatic melanoma and were given first-line pembrolizumab or nivolumab plus ipilimumab as standard of care in the United Kingdom. To find early correlates of response, peripheral T cell receptor repertoires were profiled in metastatic melanoma patients before and after one cycle of checkpoint inhibitor therapy. Consecutive patients formed a training cohort, and a further independent group of patients from the same centre was pooled into an external validation set. Overall study outcomes, separate from this receptor: A bifurcated reorganization of the PBMC repertoire at W3, with increased clonality or increased diversity, was observed in patients who later achieved disease control, unlike in progressors. Whether the T cell clones driving repertoire changes were melanoma-specific or reflected general immune activation could not be determined in the study. The relatively small sample size was acknowledged as something that could potentially limit how far the results can be generalized.

Trimmed from V: 3 bases; trimmed from J: 7 bases; junction bases lacking a gene match: 7. The CDR3 goes from the cysteine to the phenylalanine over 16 residues. Of all the DNA, just the CDR3 is kept, 48 bases in frame from base 1. CDR1 LNHDA and CDR2 SQIVND are derived from the germline V gene (reference sequence). The time point tag for this specimen amounts to: week 3, after first cycle of checkpoint inhibitor. Blood samples were taken before treatment (T0) and at week 3 (W3), following the first cycle of checkpoint blockade. Except for a couple of patients with rapid clinical progression, response was assessed 12 weeks after the first infusion by RECIST 1.1; disease control meant complete response, partial response or stable disease. Patients were excluded for prior systemic cancer treatment, concomitant immunosuppressant therapy or synchronous other active malignancies. TCR beta was sequenced in both bulk PBMC and plasma cell-free DNA in order to track circulating cells as well as T cell turnover. Lymphoprep and SepMate tubes were used to isolate PBMC from blood, and red cell lysis was then performed. QIAamp DNA Blood Mini kits were used to extract DNA from PBMC and sorted T cell subsets.

A fixed 350 ng of DNA was loaded for every bulk PBMC sample. TCR beta CDR3 sequences were amplified from genomic DNA with the immunoSEQ TCRb Assay kit following manufacturer instructions. The KAPA Library Quantification Kit for Illumina platforms was used to quantify pooled libraries by qPCR. Pooled libraries were clustered at roughly 0.6-1.1 pM and sequenced on an Illumina NextSeq 500. The authors processed their data as follows. TCR data were analyzed with immunoSEQ ANALYZER and the R LymphoSeq package. A rearrangement efficiency score was calculated as productive divided by the sum of productive and non-productive CDR3 sequences. Clonality was measured with the Gini coefficient and diversity with the Renyi index at alpha=1, and both measures were compared pairwise between timepoints within each patient. Clonal relatedness, based on an edit distance of 3, and repertoire similarity, based on the Bhattacharyya coefficient, were both computed in LymphoSeq. To classify response, a linear discriminant analysis based on week-3 changes in clonality and diversity was built using the R MASS and caret packages. In its TCRdb copy, this immuneACCESS table keeps in-frame sequences only and misses some clones. Where compared with another copy, unresolved V genes explain less than half of these, and the others have no known cause. The D gene and trimming were derived from the DNA, and the V and J assignments and clone size from that table. This sample is represented by some 14,000 clones; about 90% of them were singletons. Jointly, the top ten make up 0.92% of the sample.

This TCR derives from a human donor with melanoma. The material sequenced was blood, taken from a patient treated with checkpoint blockade. The rearranged chain carries TRBV19 and TRBJ2-2; 11 middle bases align to TRBD2. The sequence in DNA is TGTGCCAGTAGTATTTTGACTAGCGGGATCAACGGGGAGCTGTTTTTT. It translates as CASSILTSGINGELFF.